This TCR beta chain was documented in a study of beta chain features in type 1 diabetes. General study points: Moderately but significantly shorter TCRB CDR3s were found in Type 1 diabetes patients in all four CD4+ subsets.

The CDR3 has 14 amino acids. V lost 5 bases, J lost 1 base, and 1 base stayed unmatched. Germline loops: CDR1 SGHTA, CDR2 FQGNSA. Investigators reverse transcribed all isolated RNA, so they sequenced expressed TCRB transcripts. The assay was immunoSEQ multiplex PCR, and TCRdb's table has in-frame clones only and misses some. Here the sample spans nearly 350,000 clones, approximately 10% being singletons. This clone appeared a few times. What it binds is unknown. This sequence joins TRBV7-2 and TRBJ2-3, with TRBD2 matching 9 bases. This sequence originates from a man aged 25 to 40 with type 1 diabetes. Input material: central memory CD4+ T cells from blood. CDR3: CASSRTSGTDTQYF. The CDR3 bases are TGTGCCAGCAGCCGGACTAGCGGCACAGATACGCAGTATTTT.